These 23 T cell receptor beta chains were sequenced from one sample in a study of blood T cell repertoires in COVID-19. The assay was immunoSEQ multiplex PCR, and TCRdb's table has in-frame clones only and misses some. This sample has roughly 290,000 clones, with about 86% found just once. Sequenced material: peripheral blood. These receptors all come from a person aged 65 to 85 with COVID-19, enrolled during active disease.

The chain links TRBV5-1 to TRBJ1-2; 8 nucleotides align to TRBD1. The V gene's germline CDR1 is SGHRS and CDR2 YFSETQ. Trimming took 4 bases from V and 8 from J; bases not matched to a gene: 7. The CDR3 is made up of 13 amino acids. CDR3 nucleotide sequence: TGCGCCAGCAGCGAAGACAGGGGACAGGGCTACACCTTC. This gives the protein CASSEDRGQGYTF.

The chain recombines TRBV5-6 with TRBJ2-3, with TRBD2 matching over 9 bases. The CDR3 extends over 15 amino acids. The germline V gene encodes CDR1 SGHDT and CDR2 YYEEEE. The J segment lost 4 bases and the V segment lost 1 base, leaving 4 bases of the junction unmatched. The chain's CDR3 is CASSLKAGGPDTQYF. The DNA for the CDR3 is TGTGCCAGCAGCTTGAAAGCGGGGGGCCCAGATACGCAGTATTTT.

The V and J genes are TRBV27 and TRBJ2-1; 7 nucleotides agree with TRBD2. CDR3 size: 14 residues. In germline, CDR1 is MNHEY, CDR2 SMNVEV (reference sequence). V was pared by 7 bases and J by 2 bases, with 5 bases of the junction left unmatched. In DNA, the CDR3 is TGTGCCAGCAAGCGGGAAAGGACCTACAATGAGCAGTTCTTC. It encodes CASKRERTYNEQFF.

This chain uses TRBV29-1 with TRBJ1-1; D might be TRBD1 (6 bases). Germline-derived CDR1 and CDR2 are SQVTM and ANQGSEA. The CDR3 is 12 residues long. Trimming took off 7 bases at V and 1 base at J, with 10 bases between the two ends. The CDR3 spells CSAGGANTEAFF. As DNA, the CDR3 is TGCAGCGCCGGGGGGGCGAACACTGAAGCTTTCTTT.

The chain carries TRBV7-2 and TRBJ2-4; 11 positions agree with TRBD1. With V trimmed by 5 bases and J by 10 bases, 7 bases remained unmatched. The CDR3 runs to 14 residues. From germline, CDR1 is SGHTA and CDR2 FQGNSA. CDR3 DNA: TGTGCCAGCAGCCCGGGACAGGGGGTCGGTATTCAGTACTTC. Residues: CASSPGQGVGIQYF.

This chain uses TRBV6-1 with TRBJ2-1, with TRBD2 matching over 12 bases. CDR1 and CDR2 (germline): MNHNS, SASEGT. The CDR3 totals 15 residues. The V segment lost 2 bases and the J segment 10 bases; nucleotides outside the gene matches: 6. The CDR3 here is CASSEWTSGTREQFF. In DNA, the CDR3 is TGTGCCAGCAGTGAATGGACTAGCGGGACAAGAGAGCAGTTCTTC.

This chain joins TRBV7-9 and TRBJ1-2, with D possibly being TRBD1 (5 bases). The CDR3 runs to 15 residues. From germline, CDR1 is SEHNR and CDR2 FQNEAQ (reference sequence). V lost 5 bases, J lost 6 bases, and 19 bases lay in between. Here the CDR3 DNA reads TGTGCCAGCAGCGAAGTGGGCAGGGCAGTGGATGGCTACACCTTC. Protein product: CASSEVGRAVDGYTF.

The V gene is TRBV19, the J gene TRBJ1-2; the match to TRBD1 covers 7 bases. The CDR3 runs 12 residues. CDR1 and CDR2 from the germline V gene are LNHDA and SQIVND (reference sequence). J was trimmed by 8 bases and V by 8 bases; bases with no gene match: 8. The CDR3 sequence is CASRDRPAGYTF. CDR3 DNA: TGTGCCAGTCGGGACAGACCCGCAGGCTACACCTTC. The variable domain in full, with the rest retrieved from reference TRBV19 and TRBJ1-2, is DGGITQSPKYLFRKEGQNVTLSCEQNLNHDAMYWYRQDPGQGLRLIYYSQIVNDFQKGDIAEGYSVSREKKESFPLTVTSAQKNPTAFYLCASRDRPAGYTFGSGTRLTVV.

The V gene is TRBV5-4, the J gene TRBJ1-3; D may be TRBD1 (6 bases). V shed 0 bases and J shed 2 bases, with 9 bases lying between them. This CDR3 has 15 amino acids. Per germline, CDR1 SGHNT and CDR2 YYREEE (reference sequence). CDR3 sequence reads: CASSLGEGAGNTIYF. CDR3 coding DNA: TGTGCCAGCAGCTTGGGGGAGGGGGCTGGAAACACCATATATTTT.

The rearrangement joins TRBV28 to TRBJ2-7, with 7 bases that match TRBD2. V dropped 5 bases and J dropped 6; count of bases not matched to a gene: 13. There are 15 residues in the CDR3. CDR1 and CDR2 (germline): MDHEN, SYDVKM. CDR3: CASSPPGRGGGEQYF. CDR3 coding DNA: TGTGCCAGCAGTCCGCCGGGGAGGGGTGGTGGCGAGCAGTACTTC.

The CDR3 DNA follows: TGCGCCAGCAGCCAAGAAGGACAGCCTAGCACAGATACGCAGTATTTT. Amino acids: CASSQEGQPSTDTQYF. The V call is TRBV4-1, the J call TRBJ2-3; a possible D gene is TRBD1 (6 bases). Germline V gene data show CDR1 as MGHRA and CDR2 as YSYEKL. This CDR3 is built from 16 residues. V shed 0 bases and J shed 0 bases, with 10 bases lying between them.

The chain combines TRBV6-2 or TRBV6-3 with TRBJ1-5; weak D call: TRBD1 (6 bases). Germline assignment: CDR1 MNHEY and CDR2 SVGEGT. The CDR3 extends over 16 amino acids. V lost 3 bases and J 2 bases, leaving 14 bases between the germline ends. CDR3 region: CASSYPQGLGNQPQHF. The CDR3 DNA reads as TGTGCCAGCAGTTATCCACAGGGTCTCGGCAATCAGCCCCAGCATTTT.

The chain joins TRBV2 to TRBJ2-7, with TRBD1 as a possible D gene (9 bases). V was pared by 10 bases and J by 3 bases, with 16 bases between. CDR3 size: 13 residues. Germline CDR1 reads SNHLY; CDR2 reads FYNNEI. CDR3 sequence (DNA): TGTGCCACCGGGAGGGACAGGGACTACGAGCAGTACTTC. It encodes CATGRDRDYEQYF.

The rearrangement links TRBV19 to TRBJ2-5; D possibly corresponds to TRBD1 (5 bases). V was trimmed by 3 bases and J by 2 bases, leaving 10 bases between them. Germline loops: CDR1 LNHDA, CDR2 SQIVND (reference sequence). The CDR3 totals 14 residues. The CDR3 DNA sequence: TGTGCCAGTAGTATCACAGGCGAACAAGAGACCCAGTACTTC. Amino acids: CASSITGEQETQYF.

The chain combines TRBV19 with TRBJ1-1; possibly TRBD1 for D (5 bases). Trimming stripped 8 bases from V and 3 bases from J, with 19 bases between. Germline CDR1 reads LNHDA; CDR2 reads SQIVND (reference sequence). This CDR3 is built from 15 residues. CDR3 loop: CASAAGGGFDTEAFF. CDR3 coding DNA: TGTGCCAGTGCCGCGGGGGGTGGCTTCGACACTGAAGCTTTCTTT. The variable domain in full, with the rest retrieved from reference TRBV19 and TRBJ1-1, is DGGITQSPKYLFRKEGQNVTLSCEQNLNHDAMYWYRQDPGQGLRLIYYSQIVNDFQKGDIAEGYSVSREKKESFPLTVTSAQKNPTAFYLCASAAGGGFDTEAFFGQGTRLTVV.

The CDR3 sequence: CASSEARVTGELFF. The CDR3 bases are TGTGCCAGCAGTGAAGCGAGGGTTACCGGGGAGCTGTTTTTT. The chain links TRBV2 to TRBJ2-2; a weak D match, TRBD2 (5 bases). V was trimmed by 0 bases and J by 5 bases, leaving 7 bases between them. Per germline, CDR1 SNHLY and CDR2 FYNNEI. The length of the CDR3 is 14 residues.

J is TRBJ2-5 and V is TRBV7-2; 10 nucleotides match TRBD2. The CDR3 extends over 14 amino acids. V gave up 4 bases and J gave up 6 bases; unmatched junction bases: 5. The germline CDR1 and CDR2 sequences are SGHTA and FQGNSA. In nucleotides, the CDR3 is TGTGCCAGCAGCTCCCGACTAGCGGGCAAGACCCAGTACTTC. Translation gives CASSSRLAGKTQYF. Looking up the rest from reference TRBV7-2 and TRBJ2-5 gives the full variable domain: GAGVSQSPSNKVTEKGKDVELRCDPISGHTALYWYRQSLGQGLEFLIYFQGNSAPDKSGLPSDRFSAERTGGSVSTLTIQRTQQEDSAVYLCASSSRLAGKTQYFGPGTRLLVL.

This rearrangement joins TRBV6-5 to TRBJ2-2, with D tentatively TRBD1 (5 bases). The germline V gene encodes CDR1 MNHEY and CDR2 SVGAGI. The CDR3 length is 13 residues. The V gene lost 6 bases and the J gene lost 6 bases, with 11 bases spanning the gap. The CDR3 region is CASSSRAAGELFF. The CDR3 DNA reads as TGTGCCAGCAGCTCCAGGGCTGCCGGGGAGCTGTTTTTT.

This chain links TRBV18 with TRBJ1-3, with D possibly TRBD1 on 5 matching bases. The CDR3 has 15 amino acids. Per germline, CDR1 KGHSH and CDR2 LQKENI. Trimming left V 1 base short and J 1 base short, with 8 bases between. The CDR3 region has the DNA TGTGCCAGCTCACCACGTGCAGGGTCTGGAAACACCATATATTTT. This codes for CASSPRAGSGNTIYF.

The chain combines TRBV18 with TRBJ1-1, with 7 nucleotides matching TRBD1. The CDR3 sequence is 14 residues long. The V gene end was trimmed by 5 bases and the J gene end by 1 base; junction bases not matched to a gene: 4. CDR1 is KGHSH, CDR2 LQKENI, per germline. The CDR3 loop is CASSRTGANTEAFF. The CDR3 nucleotides read TGTGCCAGCTCAAGGACAGGCGCGAACACTGAAGCTTTCTTT.

V usage is TRBV13 and J usage is TRBJ2-7; weak D call: TRBD2 (5 bases). V was clipped by 5 bases and J by 3 bases, with 17 bases between them. CDR1 PRHDT and CDR2 FYEKMQ come from the germline V gene (reference sequence). The CDR3 spans 15 residues. CDR3 region: CASSPGPAENYEQYF. CDR3 nucleotides: TGTGCCAGCAGCCCCGGACCAGCGGAGAACTACGAGCAGTACTTC.

J is TRBJ1-3 and V is TRBV21-1. TRBV21-1 counts as a pseudogene. The CDR3 consists of 15 residues. CDR3 nucleotides: TGTGCCAGCAGCAAAGGGGGGGAGGCTGGAAACACCATATATTTT. It encodes CASSKGGEAGNTIYF.

The sample holds one count of this clone. The gene calls are TRBV12-5 and TRBJ2-5; 8 nucleotides match TRBD1. V shed 5 bases, J shed 5 bases, and the junction held 7 bases outside the gene matches. From germline, CDR1 is LGHNT and CDR2 FRNRAP. CDR3 length: 14 amino acids. CDR3 loop: CASGLWTGMETQYF. The CDR3 DNA sequence: TGTGCTAGTGGTCTTTGGACAGGGATGGAGACCCAGTACTTC.